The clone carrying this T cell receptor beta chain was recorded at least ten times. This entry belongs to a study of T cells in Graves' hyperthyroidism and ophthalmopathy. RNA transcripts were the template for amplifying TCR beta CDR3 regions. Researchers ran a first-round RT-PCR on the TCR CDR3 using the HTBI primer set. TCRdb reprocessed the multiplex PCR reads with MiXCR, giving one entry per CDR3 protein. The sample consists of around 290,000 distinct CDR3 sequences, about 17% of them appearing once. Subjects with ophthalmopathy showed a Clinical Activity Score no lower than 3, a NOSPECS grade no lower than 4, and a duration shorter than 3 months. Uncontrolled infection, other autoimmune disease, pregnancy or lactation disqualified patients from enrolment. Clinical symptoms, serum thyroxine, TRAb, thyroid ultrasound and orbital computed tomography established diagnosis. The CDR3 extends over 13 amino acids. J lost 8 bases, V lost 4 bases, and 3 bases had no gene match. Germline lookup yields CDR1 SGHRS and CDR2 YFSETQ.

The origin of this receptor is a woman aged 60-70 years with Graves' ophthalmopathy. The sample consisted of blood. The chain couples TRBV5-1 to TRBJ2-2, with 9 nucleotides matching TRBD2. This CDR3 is CASSPSGAGELFF. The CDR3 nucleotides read TGCGCCAGCAGCCCTAGCGGGGCAGGGGAGCTGTTTTTT.